This T cell receptor (beta chain) was sequenced for a study of T cell repertoires in cytomegalovirus infection. Across the whole study: Based on public TCR beta signatures, there were indications of CMV infection and of a matching HLA type.

Study conclusions and caveats: CMV carriers having the relevant HLA were flagged by cumulative public TCR beta family frequency.

TCRdb used MiXCR to reprocess the reads, holding one entry per CDR3 protein. The sample contains 200,000 to 300,000 distinct CDR3 sequences, 12% to 15% of which appear only once. Remarks on this clonotype: Antigen specificity is unknown.

This CDR3 has 13 amino acids. The V and J ends lost 6 bases and 8 bases, in that order; junction bases with no gene match: 8. CDR1 is SEHNR, CDR2 FQNEAQ, per germline (reference sequence). This TCR came from a human donor in good health (CMV status not recorded). Some clones in this sample may be carry-over from other donors' samples. The sample consisted of PBMCs. This chain connects TRBV7-9 to TRBJ1-2; the match to TRBD1 covers 8 bases. The CDR3 bases are TGTGCCAGCAGTACCGACAGGGGAGGCGGCTACACCTTC. Residues: CASSTDRGGGYTF.